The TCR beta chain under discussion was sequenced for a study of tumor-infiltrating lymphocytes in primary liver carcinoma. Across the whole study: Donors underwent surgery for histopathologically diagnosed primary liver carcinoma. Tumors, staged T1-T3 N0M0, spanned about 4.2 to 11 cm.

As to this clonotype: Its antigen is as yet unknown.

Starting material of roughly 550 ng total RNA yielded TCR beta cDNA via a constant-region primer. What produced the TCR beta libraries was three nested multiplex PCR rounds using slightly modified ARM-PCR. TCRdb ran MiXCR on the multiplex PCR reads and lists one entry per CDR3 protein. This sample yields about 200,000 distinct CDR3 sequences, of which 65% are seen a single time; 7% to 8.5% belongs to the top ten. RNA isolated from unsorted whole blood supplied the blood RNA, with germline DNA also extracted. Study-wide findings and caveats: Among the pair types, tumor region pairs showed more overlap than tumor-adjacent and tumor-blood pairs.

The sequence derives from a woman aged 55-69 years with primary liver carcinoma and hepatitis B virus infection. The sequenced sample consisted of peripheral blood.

As DNA, the CDR3 is TGCGCCAGCAGCCAGGGGGAGTGGGGGGCCGGCACAGGGGAGCTGTTTTTT. This sequence encodes CASSQGEWGAGTGELFF. The chain couples TRBV4-1 to TRBJ2-2, with D possibly called TRBD1 or TRBD2 (6 bases each). Trimming left V 3 bases short and J 8 bases short, with 22 bases between. The length of the CDR3 is 17 residues. The germline gives CDR1 MGHRA, CDR2 YSYEKL.